These T cell receptor beta chains were read from a single sample in a study of OX40 agonist ivuxolimab in advanced cancers. TCRdb's table, derived via immunoSEQ multiplex PCR, lists solely in-frame clones and lacks some. This sample has nearly 80,000 clones, with 90% found just once. This specimen consisted of CD4+ or CD8+ T cells sorted from blood, obtained in a trial of the OX40 agonist ivuxolimab. The receptors were gathered from an adult with an advanced solid tumor such as melanoma, head and neck, liver or kidney cancer. CDR3s include the opening cysteine and the closing phenylalanine or tryptophan. A D gene is named only where the DNA matches it firmly. Clone size appears in some rows only: once, few, many, or a class for an expanded clone.

V: TRBV2
D: .
size: once
J: TRBJ1-2
CDR3: CASSEVGRSNYGYTF
DNA: TGTGCCAGCAGTGAAGTAGGCAGGTCGAACTATGGCTACACCTTC

V: TRBV5-1
D: .
size: few
J: TRBJ1-5
CDR3: CASSLVPGINQPQHF
DNA: TGCGCCAGCAGCTTGGTTCCAGGGATCAATCAGCCCCAGCATTTT

V: TRBV5-1
D: TRBD2
size: .
J: TRBJ2-2
CDR3: CASSGVLAGDTGELFF
DNA: TGCGCCAGCAGCGGCGTACTAGCGGGGGACACCGGGGAGCTGTTTTTT

V: TRBV2
D: TRBD2
size: .
J: TRBJ2-3
CDR3: CASRESGGAFFTDTQYF
DNA: TGTGCCAGCCGGGAAAGCGGGGGGGCCTTCTTCACAGATACGCAGTATTTT

V: TRBV20-1
D: .
size: .
J: TRBJ1-1
CDR3: CRAANTEAFF
DNA: TGCAGGGCGGCCAACACTGAAGCTTTCTTT

V: TRBV10-1
D: .
size: once
J: TRBJ2-3
CDR3: CASSESGADTQYF
DNA: TGCGCCAGCAGTGAATCGGGGGCAGATACGCAGTATTTT

V: TRBV5-6
D: TRBD1
size: .
J: TRBJ1-2
CDR3: CASSLGGQVPGYTF
DNA: TGTGCCAGCAGCTTGGGGGGACAGGTACCTGGCTACACCTTC

V: TRBV2
D: .
size: .
J: TRBJ1-3
CDR3: CASSEQGIGNTIYF
DNA: TGTGCCAGCAGTGAGCAGGGGATTGGAAACACCATATATTTT

V: TRBV18
D: TRBD1
size: .
J: TRBJ1-5
CDR3: CASSLGQYSNQPQHF
DNA: TGTGCCAGCTCACTGGGACAGTATAGCAATCAGCCCCAGCATTTT

V: TRBV5-1
D: TRBD1
size: .
J: TRBJ2-1
CDR3: CASSLDEGASYNEQFF
DNA: TGCGCCAGCAGCTTGGATGAGGGGGCCTCCTACAATGAGCAGTTCTTC

V: TRBV5-6
D: .
size: .
J: TRBJ2-2
CDR3: CASSPLGQVNTGELFF
DNA: TGTGCCAGCAGCCCCTTGGGGCAGGTGAACACCGGGGAGCTGTTTTTT

V: TRBV30
D: .
size: .
J: TRBJ1-2
CDR3: CAWSVGANYGYTF
DNA: TGTGCCTGGAGTGTCGGTGCTAACTATGGCTACACCTTC

V: TRBV2
D: .
size: .
J: TRBJ2-5
CDR3: CASRYLGGGGETQYF
DNA: TGTGCCAGCAGATATCTAGGGGGTGGTGGTGAGACCCAGTACTTC

V: TRBV28
D: .
size: once
J: TRBJ1-2
CDR3: CASIQGGAYGYTF
DNA: TGTGCCAGCATCCAAGGAGGGGCCTATGGCTACACCTTC

V: TRBV7-9
D: .
size: .
J: TRBJ2-7
CDR3: CASSPKFHDSYEQYF
DNA: TGTGCCAGCAGCCCGAAGTTCCACGACTCCTACGAGCAGTACTTC

V: TRBV6-5
D: .
size: .
J: TRBJ2-1
CDR3: CASSYQGNNEQFF
DNA: TGTGCCAGCAGTTACCAAGGGAACAATGAGCAGTTCTTC

V: TRBV7-8
D: .
size: .
J: TRBJ2-1
CDR3: CASSLGEGRRNEQFF
DNA: TGTGCCAGCAGCTTAGGAGAGGGGAGACGCAATGAGCAGTTCTTC

V: TRBV20-1
D: .
size: .
J: TRBJ1-2
CDR3: CTSGADYGYTF
DNA: TGTACCTCGGGGGCGGACTATGGCTACACCTTC

V: TRBV4-1
D: TRBD2
size: .
J: TRBJ2-1
CDR3: CASSHGQRGGHNEQFF
DNA: TGCGCCAGCAGCCATGGACAGCGGGGGGGCCACAATGAGCAGTTCTTC

V: TRBV19
D: .
size: .
J: TRBJ1-3
CDR3: CASSIGGNTGNTIYF
DNA: TGTGCCAGTAGTATCGGCGGGAATACTGGAAACACCATATATTTT

V: TRBV7-6
D: .
size: .
J: TRBJ2-7
CDR3: CASSLPGNEQYF
DNA: TGTGCCAGCAGCTTACCAGGAAACGAGCAGTACTTC

V: TRBV29-1
D: .
size: .
J: TRBJ2-7
CDR3: CSVAGAYEQYF
DNA: TGCAGCGTTGCCGGTGCCTACGAGCAGTACTTC

V: TRBV7-9
D: TRBD1
size: .
J: TRBJ2-1
CDR3: CASSLKGATYNEQFF
DNA: TGTGCCAGCAGCTTAAAGGGGGCCACCTACAATGAGCAGTTCTTC

V: TRBV18
D: TRBD1
size: .
J: TRBJ1-2
CDR3: CASSPLEGQKGRGYTF
DNA: TGTGCCAGCTCACCTCTTGAGGGACAGAAAGGCCGTGGCTACACCTTC

V: TRBV6-1
D: TRBD1
size: .
J: TRBJ2-5
CDR3: CANSDGDRQYF
DNA: TGTGCCAACTCAGACGGGGACAGGCAGTACTTC

V: TRBV9
D: .
size: .
J: TRBJ1-2
CDR3: CASSPTPDSHYGYTF
DNA: TGTGCCAGCAGCCCAACCCCGGACAGCCACTATGGCTACACCTTC

V: TRBV11-2
D: .
size: .
J: TRBJ1-1
CDR3: CASSLEGDGLNTEAFF
DNA: TGTGCCAGCAGCTTAGAGGGGGACGGATTGAACACTGAAGCTTTCTTT

V: TRBV29-1
D: .
size: .
J: TRBJ1-2
CDR3: CSVARGMGYTF
DNA: TGCAGCGTTGCCCGGGGGATGGGCTACACCTTC

V: TRBV5-6
D: TRBD1
size: .
J: TRBJ1-1
CDR3: CASRPRHRGGNTEAFF
DNA: TGTGCCAGCAGACCAAGACACAGGGGGGGAAACACTGAAGCTTTCTTT

V: TRBV5-1
D: .
size: once
J: TRBJ2-5
CDR3: CASRTGRGLGETQYF
DNA: TGCGCCAGCAGGACAGGTCGGGGGTTGGGAGAGACCCAGTACTTC

V: TRBV27
D: .
size: .
J: TRBJ1-1
CDR3: CASSSAGVDTEAFF
DNA: TGTGCCAGCAGCTCAGCAGGGGTGGACACTGAAGCTTTCTTT

V: TRBV5-4
D: .
size: .
J: TRBJ2-5
CDR3: CASSLEGPEETQYF
DNA: TGTGCCAGCAGCTTGGAAGGACCGGAAGAGACCCAGTACTTC

V: TRBV19
D: TRBD1
size: .
J: TRBJ1-4
CDR3: CASMDRVNEKLFF
DNA: TGTGCCAGCATGGACAGGGTCAATGAAAAACTGTTTTTT

V: TRBV7-6
D: .
size: .
J: TRBJ2-5
CDR3: CASSLAVEGETQYF
DNA: TGTGCCAGCAGCTTAGCAGTCGAAGGAGAGACCCAGTACTTC

V: TRBV18
D: .
size: .
J: TRBJ2-1
CDR3: CASSPPGRNGEQFF
DNA: TGTGCCAGCTCACCACCGGGGAGAAATGGGGAGCAGTTCTTC

V: TRBV14
D: .
size: .
J: TRBJ2-3
CDR3: CASSFEITTDTQYF
DNA: TGTGCCAGCAGCTTTGAAATTACAACAGATACGCAGTATTTT

V: TRBV5-1
D: .
size: .
J: TRBJ1-1
CDR3: CASSLVSGLLLTEAFF
DNA: TGCGCCAGCAGCTTGGTGTCAGGGTTACTGCTCACTGAAGCTTTCTTT

V: TRBV28
D: .
size: .
J: TRBJ1-5
CDR3: CASSLGGGGNQPQHF
DNA: TGTGCCAGCAGTTTAGGGGGGGGTGGCAATCAGCCCCAGCATTTT

V: TRBV5-1
D: .
size: .
J: TRBJ2-5
CDR3: CASSLALLSDETQYF
DNA: TGCGCCAGCAGCTTGGCACTACTTTCGGATGAGACCCAGTACTTC

V: TRBV7-2
D: .
size: .
J: TRBJ2-2
CDR3: CASSLSLRAPGELFF
DNA: TGTGCCAGCAGCTTATCCCTCCGAGCGCCCGGGGAGCTGTTTTTT

V: TRBV6-5
D: .
size: .
J: TRBJ2-7
CDR3: CASNIYEQYF
DNA: TGTGCCAGCAATATCTACGAGCAGTACTTC

V: TRBV28
D: .
size: .
J: TRBJ1-1
CDR3: CASTQTHQGTTNTEAFF
DNA: TGTGCCAGCACCCAAACCCACCAAGGGACAACGAACACTGAAGCTTTCTTT

V: TRBV5-4
D: TRBD2
size: .
J: TRBJ2-3
CDR3: CASSWKLAGTTDTQYF
DNA: TGTGCCAGCAGCTGGAAACTAGCGGGGACCACAGATACGCAGTATTTT

V: TRBV5-1
D: .
size: .
J: TRBJ1-5
CDR3: CASSLSGEQPQHF
DNA: TGCGCCAGCAGCTTGTCAGGGGAGCAGCCCCAGCATTTT

V: TRBV4-1
D: .
size: .
J: TRBJ1-6
CDR3: CASSPDDYSPLHF
DNA: TGCGCCAGCAGCCCCGATGACTATTCACCCCTCCACTTT

V: TRBV29-1
D: .
size: .
J: TRBJ2-5
CDR3: CSVGNSGSETQYF
DNA: TGCAGCGTGGGGAATTCGGGTTCAGAGACCCAGTACTTC

V: TRBV20-1
D: .
size: .
J: TRBJ2-1
CDR3: CSARTFDEQFF
DNA: TGCAGTGCTAGGACTTTCGATGAGCAGTTCTTC

V: TRBV6-5
D: .
size: .
J: TRBJ2-3
CDR3: CASRRDSTDTQYF
DNA: TGTGCCAGCAGGAGGGACAGCACAGATACGCAGTATTTT

V: TRBV18
D: TRBD2
size: .
J: TRBJ2-5
CDR3: CASLARNSGGQETQYF
DNA: TGTGCCAGCTTAGCCAGAAATAGCGGGGGTCAGGAGACCCAGTACTTC

V: TRBV30
D: TRBD1
size: .
J: TRBJ1-2
CDR3: CAWRSTGGKGYTF
DNA: TGTGCCTGGAGATCAACAGGGGGAAAAGGCTACACCTTC

V: TRBV21-1
D: .
size: once
J: TRBJ1-1
CDR3: CASSNRAGVNTEAFF
DNA: TGTGCCAGCAGCAACAGGGCAGGAGTGAACACTGAAGCTTTCTTT

V: TRBV5-4
D: .
size: .
J: TRBJ1-6
CDR3: CASSSQQGSGSPLHF
DNA: TGTGCCAGCAGCTCGCAACAGGGAAGCGGTTCACCCCTCCACTTT